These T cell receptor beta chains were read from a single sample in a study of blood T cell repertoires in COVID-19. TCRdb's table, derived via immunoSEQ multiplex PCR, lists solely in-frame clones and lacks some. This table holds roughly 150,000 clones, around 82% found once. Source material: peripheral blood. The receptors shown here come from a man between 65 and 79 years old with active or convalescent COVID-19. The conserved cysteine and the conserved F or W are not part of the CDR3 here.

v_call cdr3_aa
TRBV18 ASSPSQGRYEKLF
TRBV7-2 ASSRGTLNTGELF
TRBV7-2 ASSLSDSYGYT
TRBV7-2 ASSLWSGNGYT
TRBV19 ASSIAGAFSYNEQF
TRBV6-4 ASRPSGEFNEKLF
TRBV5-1 ASSLVAGTGYNEQF
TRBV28 ASRWGGTNEKLF
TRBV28 ASSLWGTGNIGEKAF
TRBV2 ASRDNSYEQY
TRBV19 ASSAQGGGDTQY
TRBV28 AARQGGNYGYT
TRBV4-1 ASSLQPAGNEKLF
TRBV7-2 ASSHGLAGAFEQF
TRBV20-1 SAGLSSQF
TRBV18 ASSPRGADTGELF
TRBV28 ASSSARGEGREKLF
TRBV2 ASSEQGPQQPQH
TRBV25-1 ASSETDTRGLNSPLH
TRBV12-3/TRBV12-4 ASRGTSGNTIY
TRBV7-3 ASTPGAWLGQSSGNTIY
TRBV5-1 ASSLASGGNYEQY
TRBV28 ASSLRKGRVANEQF
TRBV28 ASSLGTSGRDEQF
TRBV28 ASSPGTENQPQH
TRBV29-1 SARKGQNTEAF
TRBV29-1 SADRVPPGELF
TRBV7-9 ASSRGQGAKSGNTIY
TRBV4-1 ASSQAETETNTGELF
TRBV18 ASSPYGDFLNEKLF
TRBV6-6 ASRSRQGSAGELF
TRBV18 ASSPQDTRNTIY
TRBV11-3 ASSSTGGTGDTQY
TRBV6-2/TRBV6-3 ASSSRLASYNEQF
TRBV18 ASSPLQGSTGELF
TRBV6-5 ASSYSRHTDTEAF
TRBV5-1 ASRQAGTGDTEAF
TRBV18 ASSELAGPYEQY
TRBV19 ASRTGTEDTQY
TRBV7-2 ASSLTGYTGELF
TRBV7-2 ASSSTGDYGYT
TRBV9 ASSLGTPENYGYT
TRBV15 ATSRDGKGGGTETQY
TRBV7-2 ASSNRVGNQPQH
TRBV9 ASSVGRAGEQF